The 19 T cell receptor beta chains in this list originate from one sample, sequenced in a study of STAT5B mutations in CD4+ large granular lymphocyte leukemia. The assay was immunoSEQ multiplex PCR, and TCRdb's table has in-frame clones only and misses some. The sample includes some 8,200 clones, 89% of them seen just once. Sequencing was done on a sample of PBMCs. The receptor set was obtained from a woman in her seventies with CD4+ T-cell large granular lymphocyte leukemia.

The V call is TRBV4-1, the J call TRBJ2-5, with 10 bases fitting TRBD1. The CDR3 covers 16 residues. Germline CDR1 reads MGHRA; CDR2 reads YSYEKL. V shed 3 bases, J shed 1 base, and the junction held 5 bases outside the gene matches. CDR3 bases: TGCGCCAGCAGCCATAGCCGGGACAGGGGCCAAGAGACCCAGTACTTC. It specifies CASSHSRDRGQETQYF.

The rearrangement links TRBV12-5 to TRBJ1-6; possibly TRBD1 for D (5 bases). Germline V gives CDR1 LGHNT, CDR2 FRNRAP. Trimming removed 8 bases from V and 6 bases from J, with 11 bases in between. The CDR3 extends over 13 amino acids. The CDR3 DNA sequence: TGTGCTAGTCAGGGACCGTTTAATTCACCCCTCCACTTT. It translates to CASQGPFNSPLHF. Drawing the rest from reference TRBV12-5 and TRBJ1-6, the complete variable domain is DARVTQTPRHKVTEMGQEVTMRCQPILGHNTVFWYRQTMMQGLELLAYFRNRAPLDDSGMPKDRFSAEMPDATLATLKIQPSEPRDSAVYFCASQGPFNSPLHFGNGTRLTVT.

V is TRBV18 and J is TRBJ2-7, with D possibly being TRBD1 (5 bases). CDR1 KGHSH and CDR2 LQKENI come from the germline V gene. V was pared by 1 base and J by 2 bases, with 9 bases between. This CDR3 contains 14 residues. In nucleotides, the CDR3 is TGTGCCAGCTCACCACAGGGGTTGACCTACGAGCAGTACTTC. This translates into CASSPQGLTYEQYF.

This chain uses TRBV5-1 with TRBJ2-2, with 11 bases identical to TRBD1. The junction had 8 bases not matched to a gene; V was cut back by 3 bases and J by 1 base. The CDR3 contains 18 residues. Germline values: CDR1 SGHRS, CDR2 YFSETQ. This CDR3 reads CASSYNRDRGMNTGELFF. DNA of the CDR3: TGCGCCAGCAGCTATAACCGGGACAGGGGGATGAACACCGGGGAGCTGTTTTTT. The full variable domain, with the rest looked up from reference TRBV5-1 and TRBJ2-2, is KAGVTQTPRYLIKTRGQQVTLSCSPISGHRSVSWYQQTPGQGLQFLFEYFSETQRNKGNFPGRFSGRQFSNSRSEMNVSTLELGDSALYLCASSYNRDRGMNTGELFFGEGSRLTVL.

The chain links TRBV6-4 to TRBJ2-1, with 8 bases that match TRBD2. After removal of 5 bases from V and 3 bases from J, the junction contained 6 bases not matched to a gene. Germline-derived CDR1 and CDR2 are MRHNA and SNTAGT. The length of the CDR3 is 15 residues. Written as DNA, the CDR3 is TGTGCCAGCAGTCCCGGACTAGCTGTCTACAATGAGCAGTTCTTC. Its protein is CASSPGLAVYNEQFF.

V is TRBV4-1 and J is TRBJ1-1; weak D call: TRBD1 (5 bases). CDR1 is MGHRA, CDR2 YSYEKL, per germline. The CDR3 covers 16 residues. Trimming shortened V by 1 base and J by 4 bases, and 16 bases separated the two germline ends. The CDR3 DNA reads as TGCGCCAGCAGCCAAGGGCCAGGGAGACTGGGCACTGAAGCTTTCTTT. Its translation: CASSQGPGRLGTEAFF.

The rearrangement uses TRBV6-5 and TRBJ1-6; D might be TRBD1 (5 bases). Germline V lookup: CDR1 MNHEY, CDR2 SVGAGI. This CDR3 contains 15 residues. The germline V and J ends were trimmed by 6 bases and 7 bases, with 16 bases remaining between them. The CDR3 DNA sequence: TGTGCCAGCAGGTCTGAGGGGCTAATCAATTCACCCCTCCACTTT. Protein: CASRSEGLINSPLHF.

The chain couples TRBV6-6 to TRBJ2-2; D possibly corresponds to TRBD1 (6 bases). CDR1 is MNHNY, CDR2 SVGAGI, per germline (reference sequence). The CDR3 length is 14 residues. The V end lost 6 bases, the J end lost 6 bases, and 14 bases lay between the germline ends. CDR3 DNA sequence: TGTGCCAGCAGCCCCCCGAGGGGGTCCGGGGAGCTGTTTTTT. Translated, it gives CASSPPRGSGELFF.

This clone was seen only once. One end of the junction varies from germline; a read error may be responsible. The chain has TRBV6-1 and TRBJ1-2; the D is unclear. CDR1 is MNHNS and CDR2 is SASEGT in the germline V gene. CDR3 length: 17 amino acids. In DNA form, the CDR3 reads TGTGCCAGCAGTGAATCGCTGAGGGCACCAGTCCTCTATAGCTACACCTTC. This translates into CASSESLRAPVLYSYTF.

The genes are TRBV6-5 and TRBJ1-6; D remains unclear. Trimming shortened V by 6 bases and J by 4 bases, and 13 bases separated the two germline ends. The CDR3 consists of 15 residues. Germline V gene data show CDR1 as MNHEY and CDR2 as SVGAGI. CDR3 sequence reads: CASRSTELYNSPLHF. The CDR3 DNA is TGTGCCAGCAGGTCAACAGAGCTGTATAATTCACCCCTCCACTTT.

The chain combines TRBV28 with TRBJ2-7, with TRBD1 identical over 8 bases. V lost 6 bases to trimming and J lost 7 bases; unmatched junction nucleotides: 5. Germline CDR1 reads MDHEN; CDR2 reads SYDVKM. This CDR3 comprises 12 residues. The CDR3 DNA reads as TGTGCCAGCAGAGACACAGGGGGGGAGCAGTACTTC. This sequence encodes CASRDTGGEQYF.

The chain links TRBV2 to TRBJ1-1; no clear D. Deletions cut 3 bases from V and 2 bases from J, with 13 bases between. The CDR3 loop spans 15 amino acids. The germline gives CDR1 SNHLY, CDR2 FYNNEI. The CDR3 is CASSDPRLGNTEAFF. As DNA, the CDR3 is TGTGCCAGCAGTGACCCTCGGCTGGGTAACACTGAAGCTTTCTTT.

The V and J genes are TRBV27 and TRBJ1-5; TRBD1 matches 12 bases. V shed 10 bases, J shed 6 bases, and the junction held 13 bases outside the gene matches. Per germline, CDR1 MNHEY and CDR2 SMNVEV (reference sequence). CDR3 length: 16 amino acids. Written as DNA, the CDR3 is TGTGCCACGAAAGGGGGGACAGGGGGCGCGGGTCAGCCCCAGCATTTT. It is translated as CATKGGTGGAGQPQHF.

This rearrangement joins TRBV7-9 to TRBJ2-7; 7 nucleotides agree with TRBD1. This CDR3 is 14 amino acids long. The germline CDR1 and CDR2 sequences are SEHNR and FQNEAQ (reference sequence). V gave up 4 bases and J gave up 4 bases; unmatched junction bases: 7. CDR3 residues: CASSSPGTEYEQYF. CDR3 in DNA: TGTGCCAGCAGCTCCCCCGGGACAGAGTACGAGCAGTACTTC.

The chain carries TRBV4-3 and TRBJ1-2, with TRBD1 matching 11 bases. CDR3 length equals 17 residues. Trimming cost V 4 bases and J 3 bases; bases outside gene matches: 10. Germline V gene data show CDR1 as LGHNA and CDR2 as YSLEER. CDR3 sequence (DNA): TGCGCCAGCAGCCTTAGACCGGGACAGGGGGGATACTATGGCTACACCTTC. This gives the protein CASSLRPGQGGYYGYTF.

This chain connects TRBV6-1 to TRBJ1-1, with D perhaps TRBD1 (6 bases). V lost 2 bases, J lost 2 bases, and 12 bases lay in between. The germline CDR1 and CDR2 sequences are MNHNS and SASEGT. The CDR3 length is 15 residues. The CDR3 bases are TGTGCCAGCAGTGAAAACCCGGGGGCCAACACTGAAGCTTTCTTT. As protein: CASSENPGANTEAFF.

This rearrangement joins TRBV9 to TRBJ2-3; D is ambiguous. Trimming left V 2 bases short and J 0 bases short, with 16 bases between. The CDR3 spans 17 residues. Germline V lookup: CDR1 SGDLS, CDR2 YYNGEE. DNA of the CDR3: TGTGCCAGCAGCGTTAGGATTGGGGTCTCTAGCACAGATACGCAGTATTTT. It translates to CASSVRIGVSSTDTQYF.

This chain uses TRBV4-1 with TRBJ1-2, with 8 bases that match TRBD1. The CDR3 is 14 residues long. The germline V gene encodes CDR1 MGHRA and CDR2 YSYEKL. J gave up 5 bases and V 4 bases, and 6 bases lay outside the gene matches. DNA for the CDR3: TGCGCCAGCAGCCGACGGGACAGGAAGTATGGCTACACCTTC. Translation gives CASSRRDRKYGYTF.

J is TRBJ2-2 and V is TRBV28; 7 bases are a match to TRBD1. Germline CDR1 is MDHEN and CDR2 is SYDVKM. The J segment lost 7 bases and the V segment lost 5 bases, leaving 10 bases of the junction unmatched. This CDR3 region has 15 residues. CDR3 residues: CASSGYRGPGGELFF. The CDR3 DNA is TGTGCCAGCAGTGGATACAGGGGCCCGGGCGGGGAGCTGTTTTTT.